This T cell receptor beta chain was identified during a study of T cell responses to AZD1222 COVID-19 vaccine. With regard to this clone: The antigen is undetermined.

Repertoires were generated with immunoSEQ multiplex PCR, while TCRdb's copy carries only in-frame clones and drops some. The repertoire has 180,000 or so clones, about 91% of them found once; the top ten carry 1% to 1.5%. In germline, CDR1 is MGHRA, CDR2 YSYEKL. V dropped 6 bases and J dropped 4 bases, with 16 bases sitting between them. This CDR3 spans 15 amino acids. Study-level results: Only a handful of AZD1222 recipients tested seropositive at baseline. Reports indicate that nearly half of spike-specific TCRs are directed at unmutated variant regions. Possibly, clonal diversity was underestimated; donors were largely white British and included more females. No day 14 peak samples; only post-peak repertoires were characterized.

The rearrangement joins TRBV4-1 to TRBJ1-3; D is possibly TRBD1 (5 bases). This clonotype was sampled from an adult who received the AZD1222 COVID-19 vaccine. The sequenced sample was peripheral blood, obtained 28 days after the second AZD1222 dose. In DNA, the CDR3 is TGCGCCAGCAGTTCTGGGGGTCTAGAAGGAAACACCATATATTTT. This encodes CASSSGGLEGNTIYF.